Listed below are T cell receptor beta chains from one sample, sequenced in a study of T cell repertoires in cytomegalovirus infection. No antigen is known for these receptors. In TCRdb, the reads were re-called with MiXCR into one record per CDR3 protein. The repertoire consists of around 770,000 distinct CDR3 sequences, with almost 30% occurring once and the leading ten covering about 12%. The specimen comprised cultured CD8+ T cells from PBMCs, sampled from culture after CMV antigen stimulation. These receptors were collected from a human donor in good health (CMV status not recorded). Some clones in this sample may be carry-over from other donors' samples. Each CDR3 is given with its conserved first and last residue. D genes are given only for firm matches. Size values are once, few and many counts, or a class for expanded clones, and some rows have none.

J gene: TRBJ2-7; V gene: TRBV7-6; D gene: TRBD2; clone size: few; CDR3 DNA: TGTGCCAGCAGCTTCGGACTAGCGGACTCCTACGAGCAGTACTTC; CDR3 protein: CASSFGLADSYEQYF
J gene: TRBJ2-1; V gene: TRBV4-1; D gene: TRBD2; clone size: few; CDR3 DNA: TGCGCCAGCAGCCACCCAGCGGGGGGGAGATACGACAATGAGCAGTTCTTC; CDR3 protein: CASSHPAGGRYDNEQFF
J gene: TRBJ2-5; V gene: TRBV3-1; D gene: .; clone size: few; CDR3 DNA: TGTGCCAGCGGAAAGGGGGACCAAGAGACCCAGTACTTC; CDR3 protein: CASGKGDQETQYF
J gene: TRBJ2-3; V gene: TRBV7-3; D gene: TRBD1; clone size: many; CDR3 DNA: TGTGCCAGCAGCTCGACAGGGGGCTCTCGGGATACGCAGTATTTT; CDR3 protein: CASSSTGGSRDTQYF
J gene: TRBJ2-6; V gene: TRBV7-9; D gene: TRBD1; clone size: .; CDR3 DNA: TGTGCCAGCAGCACGGGACAGGGGGCTTTTTCTGGGGCCAACGTCCTGACTTTC; CDR3 protein: CASSTGQGAFSGANVLTF
J gene: TRBJ2-3; V gene: TRBV19; D gene: TRBD2; clone size: .; CDR3 DNA: TGTGCCACAAGAAATCTATGGGGCGATAGCGGGGGGGCCACAGATACGCAGTATTTT; CDR3 protein: CATRNLWGDSGGATDTQYF
J gene: TRBJ2-5; V gene: TRBV6-5; D gene: .; clone size: .; CDR3 DNA: TGTGCCAGCATCCCGACGGGGGAGGGGGAATATTCCAAGAGAACCCAGTACTTC; CDR3 protein: CASIPTGEGEYSKRTQYF
J gene: TRBJ2-3; V gene: TRBV20-1; D gene: .; clone size: few; CDR3 DNA: TGCAGTGCTAGAGACAGGCATTCTAGCACAGATACGCAGTATTTT; CDR3 protein: CSARDRHSSTDTQYF
J gene: TRBJ1-1; V gene: TRBV12-5; D gene: .; clone size: .; CDR3 DNA: TGTGCTAGTGCCCACGGGTGGGCGGCTGAAGCTTTCTTT; CDR3 protein: CASAHGWAAEAFF
J gene: TRBJ1-1; V gene: TRBV2; D gene: .; clone size: .; CDR3 DNA: TGTGCCACCCCAGGTACAGTTTCAAGTGAAGCTTTCTTT; CDR3 protein: CATPGTVSSEAFF
J gene: TRBJ2-3; V gene: TRBV11-2; D gene: .; clone size: .; CDR3 DNA: TGTGCCAGCAACAAAGGGCAGGGACCAGATACGCAGTATTTT; CDR3 protein: CASNKGQGPDTQYF
J gene: TRBJ2-7; V gene: TRBV4-1; D gene: TRBD1; clone size: few; CDR3 DNA: TGCGCCAGCAGCTACCACCAACCGACAGGGGATTTTTACGAGCAGTACTTC; CDR3 protein: CASSYHQPTGDFYEQYF
J gene: TRBJ2-7; V gene: TRBV6-1; D gene: TRBD1; clone size: .; CDR3 DNA: TGTGCCAGCCATTACCTTGGACAGGGGGACGAGCAGTACTTC; CDR3 protein: CASHYLGQGDEQYF
J gene: TRBJ2-5; V gene: TRBV6-1; D gene: .; clone size: few; CDR3 DNA: TGTGCCAGCAGTATTGTATTGGGGGAGTGGGAGACCCAGTACTTC; CDR3 protein: CASSIVLGEWETQYF
J gene: TRBJ1-1; V gene: TRBV7-2; D gene: .; clone size: few; CDR3 DNA: TGTGCCAGCAGCTTAGATTTCGGGGGGAACACTGAAGCTTTCTTT; CDR3 protein: CASSLDFGGNTEAFF
J gene: TRBJ2-1; V gene: TRBV4-1; D gene: .; clone size: .; CDR3 DNA: TGCGCCAGCAGCCAAGTCTCAGTTATTCAGTTCTTC; CDR3 protein: CASSQVSVIQFF
J gene: TRBJ1-6; V gene: TRBV7-3; D gene: .; clone size: once; CDR3 DNA: TGTGCCAGCAGCTTACCGGGGGTTGGTTCACCCCTCCACTTT; CDR3 protein: CASSLPGVGSPLHF
J gene: TRBJ2-1; V gene: TRBV6-1; D gene: TRBD1; clone size: many; CDR3 DNA: TGTGCCAGCAGTGAAGCGCTTTCAATCCCGGGACAGGGCTTCAATGAGCAGTTCTTC; CDR3 protein: CASSEALSIPGQGFNEQFF
J gene: TRBJ1-1; V gene: TRBV2; D gene: .; clone size: once; CDR3 DNA: TGTGCCACCCATCAGGAGGGCACTGAAGCTTTCTTT; CDR3 protein: CATHQEGTEAFF